The sequence of this T cell receptor (beta chain) was determined in a study of T cells in Graves' hyperthyroidism and ophthalmopathy. Study overall: Peripheral blood was secured at the point of initial diagnosis, before any treatment.

Diagnosis of hyperthyroidism was new in patients aged 18 to 65, and its duration was under 2 months. Clinical symptoms, serum thyroxine and TRAb, thyroid ultrasound and orbital computed tomography were used for the diagnoses. It was at first hyperthyroidism diagnosis, before any ophthalmopathy symptoms, that the blood sample was taken. There are 16 residues in the CDR3. V lost 5 bases and J lost 0, with 14 bases in between. From germline, CDR1 is LNHNV and CDR2 YYDKDF (reference sequence). Amplification yielded TCR beta CDR3 regions, with RNA transcripts as the source. When the TCR CDR3 underwent first-round RT-PCR, the HTBI primer set was used. TCRdb re-analysed the multiplex PCR reads in MiXCR, keeping a single row per CDR3 protein. The sample consists of about 720,000 distinct CDR3 sequences, around a sixth of them appearing once. This clonotype appeared a few times.

This TCR was sampled from a woman aged 45 to 65 with Graves' hyperthyroidism that later progressed to Graves' ophthalmopathy. This chain joins TRBV15 and TRBJ1-5, with D tentatively TRBD1 (5 bases). Sequencing used blood. This CDR3 is CATSLWDSSSNQPQHF. The CDR3 DNA is TGTGCCACCAGCCTCTGGGACTCCAGTAGCAATCAGCCCCAGCATTTT.